What follows are 18 T cell receptor beta chains derived from one specimen sequenced in a study of response to subunit inactivated influenza vaccine. TCRdb used MiXCR to reprocess the RT-PCR reads, holding one entry per CDR3 protein. The table shows hundreds of thousands of distinct CDR3 sequences, with under 20% occurring only once. The sample was PBMCs from blood, taken 5 days after vaccination. Receptor source: a man in his fifties or sixties who received an inactivated influenza vaccine.

This clonotype has only a few counts. This chain links TRBV20-1 with TRBJ1-6; D not resolved. Germline V gives CDR1 DFQATT, CDR2 SNEGSKA (reference sequence). This CDR3 contains 11 residues. With 6 bases removed from V and 15 bases from J, the gap between germline ends came to 15 bases. CDR3 in amino acids: CSATSQRNLHF. The CDR3 bases are TGCAGTGCCACTTCACAGAGGAACCTCCACTTT.

This clonotype showed up just a few times. The rearrangement links TRBV7-6 to TRBJ2-3, with D perhaps TRBD1 (6 bases). V lost 5 bases and J 0 bases, leaving 12 bases between the germline ends. The CDR3 sequence is 15 residues long. The germline V gene encodes CDR1 SGHVS and CDR2 FNYEAQ. Here the CDR3 reads CASSPGQLSTDTQYF. DNA for the CDR3: TGTGCCAGCAGCCCAGGACAGCTTAGCACAGATACGCAGTATTTT.

This clonotype was recorded a few times. Germline is not matched at one junction end, which may reflect a read error. The chain recombines TRBV7-2 with TRBJ2-7; 10 bases are shared with TRBD2. CDR1 is SGHTA and CDR2 is FQGNSA in the germline V gene. The CDR3 is 13 residues long. The CDR3 nucleotides are TGTGCCAGCAGCATAGCGGGAGGTGCCGAGCAGTACTTC. It is translated as CASSIAGGAEQYF.

Only a few counts were recorded for this clonotype. The chain joins TRBV29-1 to TRBJ2-7, with 10 positions matching TRBD2. The germline CDR1 and CDR2 sequences are SQVTM and ANQGSEA. The CDR3 has 14 amino acids. V lost 5 bases and J lost 5; bases outside the gene matches: 9. The CDR3 bases are TGCAGCGTTCGGTCTAGCGGGAGTCGGCACGAGCAGTACTTC. Translating gives CSVRSSGSRHEQYF.

The chain's CDR3 is CSARDHGASYNEQFF. In DNA, the CDR3 is TGCAGTGCTAGAGATCACGGCGCCTCCTACAATGAGCAGTTCTTC. The V gene is TRBV20-1, the J gene TRBJ2-1, with unresolved D. Germline lookup yields CDR1 DFQATT and CDR2 SNEGSKA (reference sequence). The CDR3 sequence is 15 residues long. The V gene lost 0 bases and the J gene lost 0 bases, with 9 bases spanning the gap.

This clonotype has a count of ten or more. The gene calls are TRBV20-1 and TRBJ2-1; a possible D gene is TRBD1 (6 bases). This CDR3 is 13 amino acids long. Trimming left V 4 bases short and J 5 bases short, with 12 bases between. CDR1 is DFQATT, CDR2 SNEGSKA, per germline (reference sequence). The CDR3 DNA sequence: TGCAGTGCTACCTTCAGACAGGACAATGAGCAGTTCTTC. This codes for CSATFRQDNEQFF.

This clonotype was seen ten or more times. V is TRBV9 and J is TRBJ2-1; D is perhaps TRBD1 (6 bases). Looked up from germline, CDR1 is SGDLS and CDR2 is YYNGEE. The germline V and J ends were trimmed by 1 base and 7 bases, with 9 bases remaining between them. The CDR3 spans 13 residues. The CDR3 DNA reads as TGTGCCAGCAGCGTATACCAGGGGAATGAGCAGTTCTTC. This sequence encodes CASSVYQGNEQFF.

This clonotype has a handful of counts. The rearrangement uses TRBV18 and TRBJ2-2; 7 positions match TRBD2. CDR1 and CDR2 (germline): KGHSH, LQKENI. Losses at the gene ends were 2 bases for V and 5 bases for J; bases not matched to a gene: 8. The CDR3 is 16 amino acids. The CDR3 spells CASSPTAGADTGELFF. As DNA, the CDR3 is TGTGCCAGCTCACCAACGGCGGGAGCGGATACCGGGGAGCTGTTTTTT.

This clonotype was detected a few times. The chain joins TRBV29-1 to TRBJ2-1, with a tentative D call TRBD1 (6 bases). CDR1 SQVTM and CDR2 ANQGSEA come from the germline V gene. Trimming removed 6 bases from V and 1 base from J, with 13 bases in between. The CDR3 is 14 amino acids. The CDR3 protein is CSVGLRGSYNEQFF. CDR3 sequence (DNA): TGCAGCGTCGGACTCAGGGGTTCCTACAATGAGCAGTTCTTC.

The chain is built from TRBV6-1 and TRBJ1-1; a weak D match, TRBD1 (6 bases). Germline-derived CDR1 and CDR2 are MNHNS and SASEGT. The germline V and J ends were trimmed by 7 bases and 4 bases, with 13 bases remaining between them. The CDR3 has 13 residues. The CDR3 here is CASTQGGITEAFF. The DNA of the CDR3 is TGTGCCAGCACCCAAGGGGGTATCACTGAAGCTTTCTTT.

This chain links TRBV11-2 with TRBJ2-7, with D maybe TRBD1 (6 bases). Trimming cost V 7 bases and J 2 bases, with 18 bases left between them. The CDR3 is made up of 15 amino acids. Germline V gene sequence: CDR1 SGHAT, CDR2 FQNNGV. The CDR3 DNA reads TGTGCCAGCAACCCCCGAGGGGGATCCACCTACGAGCAGTACTTC. This codes for CASNPRGGSTYEQYF.

This clonotype was seen more than once but under ten times. The chain joins TRBV10-3 to TRBJ1-2; D possibly corresponds to TRBD1 (6 bases). The germline V gene encodes CDR1 ENHRY and CDR2 SYGVKD. The CDR3 is made up of 16 amino acids. V lost 3 bases and J lost 0, with 14 bases in between. This CDR3 is CAISDTQGWANYGYTF. CDR3 nucleotide sequence: TGTGCCATCAGTGATACGCAGGGGTGGGCTAACTATGGCTACACCTTC.

This clonotype was picked up a small number of times. Here the CDR3 DNA reads TGCAGTGCTAGAACTAGCGGGATTGTTAATGAGCAGTTCTTC. This translates into CSARTSGIVNEQFF. The V and J genes are TRBV20-1 and TRBJ2-1, with 10 bases identical to TRBD2. V dropped 2 bases and J dropped 7; count of bases not matched to a gene: 5. Germline V gene lookup returns CDR1 DFQATT and CDR2 SNEGSKA (reference sequence). The CDR3 has 14 amino acids.

The CDR3 loop reads CSASGLAGASYEQYF. In nucleotides, the CDR3 is TGCAGTGCTTCAGGACTAGCGGGAGCCTCCTACGAGCAGTACTTC. V gene TRBV20-1 combines with J gene TRBJ2-7, with 13 positions matching TRBD2. The CDR3 runs 15 residues. V trimming: 5 bases; J trimming: 0 bases; junction bases outside the gene matches: 4. CDR1 and CDR2 from the germline V gene are DFQATT and SNEGSKA (reference sequence).

The V gene is TRBV5-6, the J gene TRBJ2-1; D unresolved. The germline gives CDR1 SGHDT, CDR2 YYEEEE. Trimming cost V 0 bases and J 7 bases, with 11 bases left between them. The CDR3 sequence is 14 residues long. DNA for the CDR3: TGTGCCAGCAGCTTGGCCGCGCAGGTTAATGAGCAGTTCTTC. Its protein product is CASSLAAQVNEQFF.

The chain employs TRBV20-1 and TRBJ2-7; D is uncertain. V was clipped by 3 bases and J by 9 bases, with 12 bases between them. The germline V gene encodes CDR1 DFQATT and CDR2 SNEGSKA (reference sequence). This CDR3 comprises 11 residues. This chain's CDR3 is CSASLPTGQYF. CDR3 nucleotide sequence: TGCAGTGCTAGCCTACCTACGGGGCAGTACTTC.

This clonotype was counted a few times. The gene calls are TRBV20-1 and TRBJ2-1, with 7 bases aligning to TRBD2. The germline gives CDR1 DFQATT, CDR2 SNEGSKA (reference sequence). CDR3 length equals 21 residues. V lost 1 base, J lost 0 bases, and 21 bases stayed unmatched. The CDR3 DNA sequence: TGCAGTGCTAGAGCCCTTCCCCGGGCGGGAGATAGGAGTGGCTCCTACAATGAGCAGTTCTTC. Amino acid sequence: CSARALPRAGDRSGSYNEQFF.

The rearrangement links TRBV5-1 to TRBJ2-1; D could derive from TRBD1 or TRBD2 (5 bases each). This CDR3 spans 16 amino acids. Trimming pared 0 bases from V and 2 bases from J, leaving 12 bases between. Germline-derived CDR1 and CDR2 are SGHRS and YFSETQ. The CDR3, as DNA: TGCGCCAGCAGCTTGGTCTGGGGGTACCCCTACAATGAGCAGTTCTTC. This sequence encodes CASSLVWGYPYNEQFF.